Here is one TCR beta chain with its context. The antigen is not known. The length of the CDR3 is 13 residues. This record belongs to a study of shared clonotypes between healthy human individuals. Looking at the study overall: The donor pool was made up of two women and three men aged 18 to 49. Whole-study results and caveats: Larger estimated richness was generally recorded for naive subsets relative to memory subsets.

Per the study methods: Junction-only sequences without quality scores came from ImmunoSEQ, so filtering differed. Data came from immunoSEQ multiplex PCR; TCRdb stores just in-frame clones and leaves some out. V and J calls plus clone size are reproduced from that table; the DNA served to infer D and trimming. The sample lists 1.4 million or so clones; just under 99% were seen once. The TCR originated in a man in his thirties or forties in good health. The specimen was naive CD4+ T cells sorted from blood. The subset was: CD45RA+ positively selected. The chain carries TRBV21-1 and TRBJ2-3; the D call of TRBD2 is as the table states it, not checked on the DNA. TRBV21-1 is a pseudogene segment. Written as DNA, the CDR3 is TGTGCCAGCAGCAAATTCGGGGGGGATACGCAGTATTTT. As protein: CASSKFGGDTQYF.